A selection of T cell receptor beta chains follows, all from one sample in a study of T-cell reconstitution after alpha-beta-depleted transplantation in children. TCRdb recomputed calls from the PCR reads with MiXCR, one row per CDR3 protein. The table has approximately 200,000 distinct CDR3 sequences, roughly 14% seen once. The sequenced sample was PBMCs from the stem cell graft donor, obtained from the stem cell graft. All receptors derive from a human donor who donated a stem cell graft to a child with acute lymphoblastic leukemia. CDR3s include the opening cysteine and the closing phenylalanine or tryptophan. Fields, in order: J gene, D gene, clone size, V gene, CDR3 DNA, CDR3 protein. D genes are given only for firm matches. Clone sizes are given selectively: once, few, many, or a class where the clone is expanded.

TRBJ2-7 | TRBD2 | - | TRBV6-1 | TGTGCCAGCAGCCCGACTAGCGGGAGTTACAAGCAGTACTTC | CASSPTSGSYKQYF
TRBJ1-2 | - | - | TRBV3-1 | TGTGCCAGCAGCCAAGGGCTCGCGGGTCCTAGAGCTGGCTACACCTTC | CASSQGLAGPRAGYTF
TRBJ2-5 | - | many | TRBV10-3 | TGTGCCATCAGTCCCGGGACGGAGACCCAGTACTTC | CAISPGTETQYF
TRBJ2-7 | TRBD2 | few | TRBV29-1 | TGCAGCGCTCTTAGCGGGATGAGCTACGAGCAGTACTTC | CSALSGMSYEQYF
TRBJ2-7 | TRBD1 | few | TRBV7-8 | TGTGCCAGCAGCCCCGGTGGGGGGACAGGTTCCTACGAGCAGTACTTC | CASSPGGGTGSYEQYF
TRBJ2-1 | TRBD1 | few | TRBV19 | TGTGCCAGTAGTAAGGGACAGGGGGCTAGCGGGAGATTCAATGAGCAGTTCTTC | CASSKGQGASGRFNEQFF
TRBJ2-5 | - | many | TRBV4-2 | TGTGCCAGCAGCCGAGACCCGGGACTCCCGCACCAAGAGACCCAGTACTTC | CASSRDPGLPHQETQYF
TRBJ2-7 | - | many | TRBV12-3/TRBV12-4 | TGTGCCAGCAGTATACAGGCGGACGAGCAGTACTTC | CASSIQADEQYF
TRBJ2-1 | - | many | TRBV20-1 | TGCAGTGCTAGAAAGACTAGGATACAGTTCTTC | CSARKTRIQFF
TRBJ2-1 | - | many | TRBV12-3/TRBV12-4 | TGTGCCAGCACTATGGACAGTAATGAGCAGTTCTTC | CASTMDSNEQFF
TRBJ2-5 | - | many | TRBV28 | TGTGCCAGCAGTTTAGTCAGGGAAGAGACCCAGTACTTC | CASSLVREETQYF
TRBJ2-2 | - | once | TRBV5-1 | TGCGCCAGCAGCCCGGCCCGGGCTACGAACACCGGGGAGCTGTTTTTT | CASSPARATNTGELFF
TRBJ2-1 | TRBD2 | many | TRBV5-1 | TGCGCCAGCAGCTTGGGGGGACTAGCGGCCCCCAAGAATGAGCAGTTCTTC | CASSLGGLAAPKNEQFF
TRBJ2-7 | - | many | TRBV7-9 | TGTGCCAGCAGCTTAAATCCCCCGATTGGACCCACCGAGGGCCGGTTTTTT | CASSLNPPIGPTEGRFF
TRBJ1-5 | - | many | TRBV12-3/TRBV12-4 | TGTGCCAGCAGACAACGGAGCAATCAGCCCCAGCATTTT | CASRQRSNQPQHF
TRBJ1-4 | TRBD1 | - | TRBV12-3/TRBV12-4 | TGTGCCAGCAGTCCGGGACAGGGGGGCGAAAAACTGTTTTTT | CASSPGQGGEKLFF
TRBJ2-2 | - | many | TRBV5-1 | TGCGCCAGCAGCTTGCAACCAACGACCGGGGAGCTGTTTTTT | CASSLQPTTGELFF
TRBJ1-6 | - | many | TRBV6-5 | TGTGCCAGCAGGGATCCGGGGCACAACTCACCCCTCCACTTT | CASRDPGHNSPLHF
TRBJ2-7 | TRBD2 | many | TRBV5-1 | TGCGCCAGCAGCTTGACTAGCGGGAGGAACTACGAGCAGTACTTC | CASSLTSGRNYEQYF
TRBJ2-7 | - | many | TRBV5-1 | TGCGCCAGCAGCTCGGACGGATCCTACTACGAGCAGTACTTC | CASSSDGSYYEQYF
TRBJ1-5 | - | - | TRBV6-5 | TGTGCCAGCAGTTACCGATACACTTCAGGTCAGCCCCAGCATTTT | CASSYRYTSGQPQHF
TRBJ2-3 | - | - | TRBV12-3/TRBV12-4 | TGTGCCAGCAGAGAAGGGGTGGCAGATACGCAGTATTTT | CASREGVADTQYF
TRBJ2-5 | - | many | TRBV12-3/TRBV12-4 | TGTGCCAGCAGGATCGAAGGCCCTCCGTTGGGGACCCAGTACTTC | CASRIEGPPLGTQYF
TRBJ2-5 | - | - | TRBV20-1 | TGCAGTGCTAAGAGGGTTGGGGGCAGGCAAGAGACCCAGTACTTC | CSAKRVGGRQETQYF
TRBJ2-1 | - | many | TRBV5-1 | TGCGCCAGCAGCTTGGGGGGGAGCTCCTACAATGAGCAGTTCTTC | CASSLGGSSYNEQFF
TRBJ1-1 | - | many | TRBV5-1 | TGCGCCAGCAGCGCCGCTGTCGGGATGAACACTGAAGCTTTCTTT | CASSAAVGMNTEAFF
TRBJ2-1 | TRBD2 | many | TRBV10-3 | TGTGCCATCAGCCACGACTATCTGACTAGCGGGAGTCTTGAGCAGTTCTTC | CAISHDYLTSGSLEQFF
TRBJ2-2 | - | few | TRBV12-3/TRBV12-4 | TGTGCCAGCTTGAAGAGAGGGGCCGGCACCGGGGAGCTGTTTTTT | CASLKRGAGTGELFF
TRBJ2-3 | - | many | TRBV5-1 | TGCGCCAGCAGGTCCTCTAGCACCGCCGGCACAGATACGCAGTATTTT | CASRSSSTAGTDTQYF
TRBJ2-1 | - | many | TRBV7-9 | TGTGCCAGCAAAAGGGGTGGGGGTAATGAGCAGTTCTTC | CASKRGGGNEQFF
TRBJ2-2 | - | few | TRBV4-1 | TGCGCCAGCAGCCAAGATGTACAGTCTGTCGGGGAGCTGTTTTTT | CASSQDVQSVGELFF
TRBJ1-1 | - | - | TRBV20-1 | TGCAGTGCTAGAGATGTCCGGTCATTGGACACTGAAGCTTTCTTT | CSARDVRSLDTEAFF
TRBJ2-3 | TRBD1 | many | TRBV20-1 | TGCAGTGCTAGAGATGGACAGGGGGCGATAGATACGCAGTATTTT | CSARDGQGAIDTQYF
TRBJ2-2 | - | - | TRBV5-1 | TGCGCCAGCAGCTTGGACGGGGTCCACACCGGGGAGCTGTTTTTT | CASSLDGVHTGELFF
TRBJ1-5 | - | many | TRBV20-1 | TGCAGTGCTAGGAGGCAGACCGGTCAGCCCCAGCATTTT | CSARRQTGQPQHF
TRBJ1-2 | - | many | TRBV20-1 | TGCAGTGCTATAGACGGAAGGGGAGCTAACTATGGCTACACCTTC | CSAIDGRGANYGYTF
TRBJ1-2 | - | many | TRBV12-3/TRBV12-4 | TGTGCCAGCTCGAGATTCGGGGATGGCTACACCTTC | CASSRFGDGYTF
TRBJ2-1 | - | many | TRBV20-1 | TGCAGTGCTAGTGGCGTGGGTGAGCAGTTCTTC | CSASGVGEQFF
TRBJ2-4 | - | many | TRBV12-3/TRBV12-4 | TGTGCCAGCAGTTTAGGGGGCCCGGACCTAGCCAAAAACATTCAGTACTTC | CASSLGGPDLAKNIQYF
TRBJ1-1 | TRBD1 | many | TRBV6-1 | TGTGCCAGCAGGCGGACAGGGGGCTTCGCTGAAGCTTTCTTT | CASRRTGGFAEAFF
TRBJ2-1 | TRBD2 | many | TRBV5-1 | TGCGCCAGCAGCTTGGAGTCTAGCGGACACAATGAGCAGTTCTTC | CASSLESSGHNEQFF
TRBJ1-3 | - | many | TRBV20-1 | TGCAGTGTTAGATCCAGGGATTATGGAAACACCATATATTTT | CSVRSRDYGNTIYF
TRBJ2-7 | - | many | TRBV6-5 | TGTGCCAGCAGTTTCCCTCAGGGAAGCGAGCAGTACTTC | CASSFPQGSEQYF
TRBJ1-5 | - | many | TRBV6-5 | TGTGCCAGCAGTTACTCGGGGGCTGGACAGCCCCAGCATTTT | CASSYSGAGQPQHF
TRBJ1-2 | - | many | TRBV10-3 | TGTGCCATCAGACCCCGAGACAGGCTTAACTATGGCTACACCTTC | CAIRPRDRLNYGYTF
TRBJ2-1 | - | - | TRBV2 | TGTGCCAGCAGTGACATAAGCTCCTACAATGAGCAGTTCTTC | CASSDISSYNEQFF
TRBJ2-1 | - | many | TRBV5-1 | TGCGCCAGCAGCTTGGACCTTAACAATGAGCAGTTCTTC | CASSLDLNNEQFF
TRBJ1-2 | TRBD1 | many | TRBV29-1 | TGCAGCGCAGGACAGGGTGGAAACTATGGCTACACCTTC | CSAGQGGNYGYTF
TRBJ2-3 | - | many | TRBV7-2 | TGTGCCAGTAGGGTAGCGCCTAGCACAGATACGCAGTATTTT | CASRVAPSTDTQYF
TRBJ1-5 | - | - | TRBV7-9 | TGTGCCAGCAGCCCGGGGGGGGTCGTTCAGCCCCAGCATTTT | CASSPGGVVQPQHF
TRBJ1-2 | - | - | TRBV20-1 | TGCAGTGCTAGAGTGGCATCAGCGAGCTACACCTTC | CSARVASASYTF
TRBJ2-5 | TRBD2 | - | TRBV29-1 | TGCAGCGTTGAAGACCGACTAGCGGGACCGAAGACCCAGTACTTC | CSVEDRLAGPKTQYF
TRBJ1-6 | - | many | TRBV7-9 | TGTGCCAGCAGCTCTTTACAGGGCTATAATTCACCCCTCCACTTT | CASSSLQGYNSPLHF
TRBJ2-7 | - | - | TRBV20-1 | TGCAGTGCTAGAGGCAATCGGGACTCCCCAGCCTACGAGCAGTACTTC | CSARGNRDSPAYEQYF
TRBJ2-1 | - | few | TRBV12-3/TRBV12-4 | TGTGCCAGCAGTTTATCCTCCACCCCCTACAATGAGCAGTTCTTC | CASSLSSTPYNEQFF
TRBJ1-1 | - | many | TRBV4-1 | TGCGCCAGCAGCCGAGGGACCGAGAACACTGAAGCTTTCTTT | CASSRGTENTEAFF
TRBJ1-1 | TRBD1 | many | TRBV20-1 | TGCAGTGTTCTTAAGGGACAGGGGAGGACTGAAGCTTTCTTT | CSVLKGQGRTEAFF
TRBJ2-2 | - | many | TRBV19 | TGTGCCAGTAGTACCACTAGCTTCGGGGAGCTGTTTTTT | CASSTTSFGELFF
TRBJ2-1 | - | many | TRBV20-1 | TGCAGTGCTAGAGACCCGGGAGTCAAGCCTGAGCAGTTCTTC | CSARDPGVKPEQFF